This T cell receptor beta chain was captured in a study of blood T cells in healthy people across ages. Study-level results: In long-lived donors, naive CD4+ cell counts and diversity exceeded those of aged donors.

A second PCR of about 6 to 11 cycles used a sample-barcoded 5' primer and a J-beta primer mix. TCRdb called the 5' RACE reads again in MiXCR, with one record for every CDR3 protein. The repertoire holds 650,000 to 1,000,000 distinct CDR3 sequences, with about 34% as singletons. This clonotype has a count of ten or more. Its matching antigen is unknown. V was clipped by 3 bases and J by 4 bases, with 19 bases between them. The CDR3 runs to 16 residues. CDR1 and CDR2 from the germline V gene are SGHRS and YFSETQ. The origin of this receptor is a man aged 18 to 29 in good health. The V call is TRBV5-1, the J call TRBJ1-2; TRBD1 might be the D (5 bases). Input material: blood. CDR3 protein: CASSSQVGGAGYGYTF. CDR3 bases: TGCGCCAGCAGCTCCCAGGTTGGGGGAGCGGGCTATGGCTACACCTTC.